The 8 T cell receptor beta chains below come from one sample, sequenced in a study of blood T cell repertoires in COVID-19. Assay used: immunoSEQ multiplex PCR; TCRdb lists only in-frame clones, some missing. Among some 250,000 clones listed, over 75% were seen once. Sample: peripheral blood. The origin of the receptors is a woman in her twenties or thirties with acute or convalescent COVID-19.

Remarks on this clone: The same CDR3 is also encoded by other DNA sequences in this sample. The rearrangement links TRBV7-9 to TRBJ2-1; tentative D call: TRBD2 (6 bases). Between the trimmed V and J ends, which lost 5 bases and 0 bases, there was a span of 11 bases. There are 15 residues in the CDR3. Germline CDR1 is SEHNR and CDR2 is FQNEAQ (reference sequence). In DNA form, the CDR3 reads TGTGCCAGCAGCCCCGGAGGGAGCTCCTACAATGAGCAGTTCTTC. Residues: CASSPGGSSYNEQFF.

The chain links TRBV19 to TRBJ2-7; TRBD2 agrees at 14 bases. Germline V gives CDR1 LNHDA, CDR2 SQIVND (reference sequence). The CDR3 has 17 residues. After removal of 2 bases from V and 4 bases from J, the junction contained 7 bases not matched to a gene. The CDR3 DNA is TGTGCCAGTAGTATACGACTAGCGGGAGGGTATCGGTACGAGCAGTACTTC. It translates to CASSIRLAGGYRYEQYF.

The chain joins TRBV19 to TRBJ1-1; possibly TRBD1 for D (6 bases). From germline, CDR1 is LNHDA and CDR2 SQIVND (reference sequence). This CDR3 is 13 amino acids long. V lost 5 bases to trimming and J lost 5 bases, with 12 bases between them. The CDR3 DNA is TGTGCCAGTAGTGCACAGGGTGGTACTGAAGCTTTCTTT. This translates into CASSAQGGTEAFF.

The chain couples TRBV5-1 to TRBJ2-7, with D perhaps TRBD2 (6 bases). Germline values: CDR1 SGHRS, CDR2 YFSETQ. Trimming stripped 3 bases from V and 5 bases from J, with 18 bases between. This CDR3 comprises 15 residues. CDR3 sequence reads: CASSSEGTRVNEQYF. The CDR3 region has the DNA TGCGCCAGCAGCTCCGAGGGGACTCGGGTCAACGAGCAGTACTTC. Using reference TRBV5-1 and TRBJ2-7 for the parts outside the CDR3, the full variable domain is KAGVTQTPRYLIKTRGQQVTLSCSPISGHRSVSWYQQTPGQGLQFLFEYFSETQRNKGNFPGRFSGRQFSNSRSEMNVSTLELGDSALYLCASSSEGTRVNEQYFGPGTRLTVT.

In regard to this clone: A junction boundary mismatches the germline segment, possibly from a read error. The gene calls are TRBV19 and TRBJ2-7, with 11 positions matching TRBD2. Looked up from germline, CDR1 is LNHDA and CDR2 is SQIVND (reference sequence). This CDR3 comprises 15 residues. The CDR3 DNA is TGTGCCAGTAGCCTCGGGACTAGCGGAGAGGGGGGCCTTAACTTC. This gives the protein CASSLGTSGEGGLNF.

This chain joins TRBV2 and TRBJ1-1; 7 bases line up with TRBD1. This CDR3 contains 15 residues. Trimming cost V 8 bases and J 0 bases; bases outside gene matches: 9. Germline-derived CDR1 and CDR2 are SNHLY and FYNNEI. In nucleotides, the CDR3 is TGTGCCAGCCACTGGACAGGATTCATGAACACTGAAGCTTTCTTT. This codes for CASHWTGFMNTEAFF. Full variable domain (missing parts from reference TRBV2 and TRBJ1-1): EPEVTQTPSHQVTQMGQEVILRCVPISNHLYFYWYRQILGQKVEFLVSFYNNEISEKSEIFDDQFSVERPDGSNFTLKIRSTKLEDSAMYFCASHWTGFMNTEAFFGQGTRLTVV.

This chain joins TRBV27 and TRBJ1-1; 7 bases align to TRBD1. The CDR3 length is 13 residues. Losses at the gene ends were 5 bases for V and 3 bases for J; bases not matched to a gene: 3. Looked up from germline, CDR1 is MNHEY and CDR2 is SMNVEV (reference sequence). CDR3 residues: CASSLTGDTEAFF. The CDR3 DNA reads TGTGCCAGCAGTCTTACAGGGGACACTGAAGCTTTCTTT.

The J gene is TRBJ1-1, the V gene TRBV6-5; no definite D call. This CDR3 spans 13 amino acids. The germline gives CDR1 MNHEY, CDR2 SVGAGI. The V and J ends lost 5 bases and 5 bases respectively, with 12 bases between them. CDR3 in amino acids: CASSLLGGTEAFF. For the CDR3, the DNA is TGTGCCAGCAGTCTCCTCGGAGGGACTGAAGCTTTCTTT.